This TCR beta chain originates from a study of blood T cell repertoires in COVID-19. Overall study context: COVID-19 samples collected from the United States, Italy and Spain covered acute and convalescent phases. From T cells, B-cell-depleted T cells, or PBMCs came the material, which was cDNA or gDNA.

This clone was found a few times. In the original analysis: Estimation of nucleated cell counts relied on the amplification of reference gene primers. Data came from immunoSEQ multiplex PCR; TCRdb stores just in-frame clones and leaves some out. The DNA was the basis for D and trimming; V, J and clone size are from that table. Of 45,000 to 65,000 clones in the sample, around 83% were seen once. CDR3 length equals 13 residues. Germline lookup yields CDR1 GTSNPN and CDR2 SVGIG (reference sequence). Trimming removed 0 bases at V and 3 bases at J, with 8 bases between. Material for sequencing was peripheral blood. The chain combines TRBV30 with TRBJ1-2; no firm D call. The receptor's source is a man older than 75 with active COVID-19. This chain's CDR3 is CAWSVRRDYGYTF. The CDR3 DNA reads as TGTGCCTGGAGTGTACGGAGAGACTATGGCTACACCTTC. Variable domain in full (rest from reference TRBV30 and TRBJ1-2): SQTIHQWPATLVQPVGSPLSLECTVEGTSNPNLYWYRQAAGRGLQLLFYSVGIGQISSEVPQNLSASRPQDRQFILSSKKLLLSDSGFYLCAWSVRRDYGYTFGSGTRLTVV.